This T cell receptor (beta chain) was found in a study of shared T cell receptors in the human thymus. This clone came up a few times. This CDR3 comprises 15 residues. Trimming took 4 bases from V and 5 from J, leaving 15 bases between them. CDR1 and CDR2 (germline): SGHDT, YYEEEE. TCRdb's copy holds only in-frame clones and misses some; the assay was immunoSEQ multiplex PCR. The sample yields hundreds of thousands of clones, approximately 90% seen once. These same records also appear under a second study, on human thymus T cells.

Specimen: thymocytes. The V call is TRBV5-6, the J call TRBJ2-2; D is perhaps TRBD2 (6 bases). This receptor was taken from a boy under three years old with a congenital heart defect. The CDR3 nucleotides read TGTGCCAGCAGCGTAGCAGGGACTTCAACCGGGGAGCTGTTTTTT. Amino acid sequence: CASSVAGTSTGELFF.